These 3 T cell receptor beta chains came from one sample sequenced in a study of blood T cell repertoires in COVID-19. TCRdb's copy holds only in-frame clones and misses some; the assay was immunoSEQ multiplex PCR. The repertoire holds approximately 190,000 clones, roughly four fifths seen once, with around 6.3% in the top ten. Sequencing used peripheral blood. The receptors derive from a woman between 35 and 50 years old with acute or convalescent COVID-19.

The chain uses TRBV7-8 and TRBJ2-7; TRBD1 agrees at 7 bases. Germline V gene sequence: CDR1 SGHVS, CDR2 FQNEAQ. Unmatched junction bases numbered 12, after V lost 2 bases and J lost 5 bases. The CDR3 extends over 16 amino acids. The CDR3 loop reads CASSLKQGTPGDEQYF. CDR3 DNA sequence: TGTGCCAGCAGCTTAAAACAGGGGACGCCTGGAGACGAGCAGTACTTC.

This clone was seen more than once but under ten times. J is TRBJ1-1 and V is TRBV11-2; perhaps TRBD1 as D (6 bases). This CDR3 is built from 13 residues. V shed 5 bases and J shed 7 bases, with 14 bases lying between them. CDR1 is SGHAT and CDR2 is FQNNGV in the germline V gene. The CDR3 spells CASSPRTAVEAFF. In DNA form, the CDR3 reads TGTGCCAGCAGCCCCCGGACAGCCGTTGAAGCTTTCTTT. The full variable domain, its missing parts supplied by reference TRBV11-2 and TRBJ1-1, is EAGVAQSPRYKIIEKRQSVAFWCNPISGHATLYWYQQILGQGPKLLIQFQNNGVVDDSQLPKDRFSAERLKGVDSTLKIQPAKLEDSAVYLCASSPRTAVEAFFGQGTRLTVV.

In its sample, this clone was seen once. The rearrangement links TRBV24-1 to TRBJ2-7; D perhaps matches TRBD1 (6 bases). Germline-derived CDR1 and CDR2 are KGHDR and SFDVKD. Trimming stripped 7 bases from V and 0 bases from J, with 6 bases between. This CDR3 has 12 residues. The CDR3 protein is CATRDSSYEQYF. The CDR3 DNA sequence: TGTGCCACCAGGGACAGCTCCTACGAGCAGTACTTC.